The 22 T cell receptor beta chains in this list originate from one sample, sequenced in a study of identical twins. TCRdb processed the 5' RACE reads anew with MiXCR; each CDR3 protein has one entry. The sample records some 240,000 distinct CDR3 sequences, about 11% being singletons. The specimen was memory T cells sorted from blood. The origin of the receptors is a man aged 50 or older in good health.

This clonotype came up many times. The chain uses TRBV7-9 and TRBJ2-2; either TRBD1 or TRBD2 may supply D (5 bases each). This CDR3 region has 16 residues. From germline, CDR1 is SEHNR and CDR2 FQNEAQ (reference sequence). Trimming took off 5 bases at V and 4 bases at J, with 17 bases between the two ends. DNA of the CDR3: TGTGCCAGCAGCCCCCGGGGTAACAGGCTCACCGGGGAGCTGTTTTTT. As protein: CASSPRGNRLTGELFF.

This clonotype has more than one count but fewer than ten. For the CDR3, the DNA is TGTGCCAGCAGCCCGCAGACGGGGGCCGGTGGCTACACCTTC. It is translated as CASSPQTGAGGYTF. The chain recombines TRBV3-1 with TRBJ1-2, with a weak D call TRBD1 (6 bases). Trimming took off 4 bases at V and 7 bases at J, with 16 bases between the two ends. From germline, CDR1 is LGHDT and CDR2 YNNKEL (reference sequence). The CDR3 totals 14 residues.

In this sample, this clonotype turned up many times. This sequence joins TRBV10-2 and TRBJ2-1; the D gene is possibly TRBD2 (5 bases). Germline CDR1 reads WSHSY; CDR2 reads SAAADI. The CDR3 runs 15 residues. V was shortened by 4 bases and J by 2 bases, with 12 bases between the two germline ends. The CDR3 region is CASSGTGKAYNEQFF. Written as DNA, the CDR3 is TGCGCCAGCAGTGGAACGGGAAAGGCCTACAATGAGCAGTTCTTC.

This clonotype appeared many times. J is TRBJ1-3 and V is TRBV12-3 or TRBV12-4; D not resolved. V lost 8 bases to trimming and J lost 0 bases, with 11 bases between them. The CDR3 loop spans 14 amino acids. The CDR3: CASRPGSSGNTIYF. The CDR3 nucleotides are TGTGCCAGCCGCCCCGGGAGCTCTGGAAACACCATATATTTT.

This clonotype was observed at least ten times. V is TRBV5-1 and J is TRBJ2-4; 7 nucleotides match TRBD1. Germline V lookup: CDR1 SGHRS, CDR2 YFSETQ. The CDR3 runs 16 residues. Germline trimming cut 4 bases from V and 6 bases from J; bases unmatched to any gene: 13. CDR3 nucleotides: TGCGCCAGCAGCCAAAGAGAACAGGGGTTTGGAAACATTCAGTACTTC. It codes for CASSQREQGFGNIQYF. The entire variable domain, with the rest obtained from reference TRBV5-1 and TRBJ2-4, is as follows: KAGVTQTPRYLIKTRGQQVTLSCSPISGHRSVSWYQQTPGQGLQFLFEYFSETQRNKGNFPGRFSGRQFSNSRSEMNVSTLELGDSALYLCASSQREQGFGNIQYFGAGTRLSVL.

In its sample, this clonotype was seen a few times. The genes are TRBV4-3 and TRBJ2-1, with D possibly matching TRBD1 (5 bases). CDR1 and CDR2 from the germline V gene are LGHNA and YSLEER. The CDR3 runs to 17 residues. V was pared by 0 bases and J by 5 bases, with 17 bases between. The CDR3 protein is CASSQEGGGAFNNEQFF. CDR3 nucleotide sequence: TGCGCCAGCAGCCAAGAAGGCGGTGGGGCGTTCAACAATGAGCAGTTCTTC.

This clonotype was counted at least ten times. This chain joins TRBV20-1 and TRBJ2-1; 8 positions match TRBD2. The J segment lost 3 bases and the V segment lost 4 bases, leaving 5 bases of the junction unmatched. This CDR3 spans 14 amino acids. In germline, CDR1 is DFQATT, CDR2 SNEGSKA (reference sequence). The CDR3 loop is CSATGAGDYNEQFF. The CDR3, as DNA: TGCAGTGCTACCGGAGCGGGAGACTACAATGAGCAGTTCTTC.

This clonotype was picked up many times. V gene TRBV20-1 combines with J gene TRBJ1-2; tentatively, D is TRBD1 (5 bases). Germline V gene data show CDR1 as DFQATT and CDR2 as SNEGSKA (reference sequence). The CDR3 contains 15 residues. The V and J ends lost 0 bases and 8 bases respectively, with 19 bases between them. CDR3 nucleotides: TGCAGTGCTAGAGATCCCCGGGGAGGGGCACAAGGCTACACCTTC. Its protein product is CSARDPRGGAQGYTF.

This clonotype has at least ten counts. The V call is TRBV9, the J call TRBJ1-1, with D unclear. Germline V gene data show CDR1 as SGDLS and CDR2 as YYNGEE. This CDR3 has 13 amino acids. V lost 3 bases to trimming and J lost 0 bases, with 6 bases between them. CDR3 region: CASSGHLNTEAFF. DNA for the CDR3: TGTGCCAGCAGCGGACATCTGAACACTGAAGCTTTCTTT.

The chain links TRBV11-2 to TRBJ2-5; 10 bases are shared with TRBD2. V was clipped by 8 bases and J by 2 bases; unmatched bases: 5. The CDR3 is 14 amino acids. Germline V gene data show CDR1 as SGHAT and CDR2 as FQNNGV. The CDR3 nucleotides are TGTGCCAGCCGGAGCGGGGGGGAACAAGAGACCCAGTACTTC. Its translation: CASRSGGEQETQYF.

This chain joins TRBV5-1 and TRBJ2-5; TRBD1 matches at 7 bases. The ends lost 5 bases at V and 1 base at J; junction bases unmatched: 5. The CDR3 has 14 residues. Germline V gene sequence: CDR1 SGHRS, CDR2 YFSETQ. This CDR3 is CASRDTGAQETQYF. DNA for the CDR3: TGCGCCAGCAGGGACACAGGGGCCCAAGAGACCCAGTACTTC. Using reference TRBV5-1 and TRBJ2-5 for the parts outside the CDR3, the full variable domain is KAGVTQTPRYLIKTRGQQVTLSCSPISGHRSVSWYQQTPGQGLQFLFEYFSETQRNKGNFPGRFSGRQFSNSRSEMNVSTLELGDSALYLCASRDTGAQETQYFGPGTRLLVL.

This clonotype turned up a few times. The V and J genes are TRBV4-1 and TRBJ2-2; D call uncertain. Trimming left V 0 bases short and J 6 bases short, with 5 bases between. Germline CDR1 reads MGHRA; CDR2 reads YSYEKL. The CDR3 runs 13 residues. The CDR3 protein is CASSQDQSGELFF. The CDR3 bases are TGCGCCAGCAGCCAAGATCAATCCGGGGAGCTGTTTTTT.

The V gene is TRBV5-6, the J gene TRBJ2-7; 12 bases are a match to TRBD2. CDR3 length equals 15 residues. The trim removed 4 bases at V and 2 bases at J, leaving 4 bases unmatched. In germline, CDR1 is SGHDT, CDR2 YYEEEE. CDR3 sequence: CASSPGLAGPYEQYF. Here the CDR3 DNA reads TGTGCCAGCAGCCCGGGACTAGCGGGTCCCTACGAGCAGTACTTC. The complete variable domain, with remaining parts taken from reference TRBV5-6 and TRBJ2-7, reads DAGVTQSPTHLIKTRGQQVTLRCSPKSGHDTVSWYQQALGQGPQFIFQYYEEEERQRGNFPDRFSGHQFPNYSSELNVNALLLGDSALYLCASSPGLAGPYEQYFGPGTRLTVT.

The DNA for the CDR3 is TGTGCCAGCAGCGTAGTGGACAGGGCAGACCACGAGCAGTACTTC. Translating it yields CASSVVDRADHEQYF. This sequence joins TRBV9 and TRBJ2-7; 8 bases align to TRBD1. This CDR3 has 15 residues. V trimming: 0 bases; J trimming: 5 bases; junction bases outside the gene matches: 7. Per germline, CDR1 SGDLS and CDR2 YYNGEE.

This chain connects TRBV5-4 to TRBJ2-5; the match to TRBD2 covers 10 bases. In germline, CDR1 is SGHNT, CDR2 YYREEE (reference sequence). V lost 1 base to trimming and J lost 5 bases; unmatched junction nucleotides: 8. The CDR3 sequence is 16 residues long. The CDR3 is CASSLSPSGRGETQYF. The CDR3 DNA is TGTGCCAGCAGCTTGTCTCCTAGCGGGAGAGGTGAGACCCAGTACTTC.

This clonotype was seen a few times. The chain links TRBV7-2 to TRBJ2-7, with TRBD2 matching 7 bases. CDR1 and CDR2 (germline): SGHTA, FQGNSA. This CDR3 has 13 residues. The V gene end was trimmed by 7 bases and the J gene end by 6 bases; junction bases not matched to a gene: 9. The CDR3 bases are TGTGCCAGCACCCTCGGAGGGAGGGGCGAGCAGTACTTC. Protein: CASTLGGRGEQYF.

This clonotype showed up many times. The chain employs TRBV20-1 and TRBJ2-1, with TRBD2 matching over 7 bases. The V gene's germline CDR1 is DFQATT and CDR2 SNEGSKA (reference sequence). This CDR3 has 15 amino acids. V shed 0 bases, J shed 7 bases, and the junction held 9 bases outside the gene matches. As DNA, the CDR3 is TGCAGTGCTAGAGATCGGGGAGCGGGGATTAATGAGCAGTTCTTC. It yields the protein CSARDRGAGINEQFF.

The chain couples TRBV19 to TRBJ2-3; D might be TRBD1 or TRBD2, each matching 5 bases. Trimming removed 6 bases at V and 2 bases at J, with 15 bases between. CDR1 is LNHDA and CDR2 is SQIVND in the germline V gene (reference sequence). There are 15 residues in the CDR3. This CDR3 reads CASRSGTANTDTQYF. CDR3 sequence (DNA): TGTGCCAGTAGATCCGGGACGGCGAACACAGATACGCAGTATTTT.

This clonotype was detected once. The chain carries TRBV25-1 and TRBJ2-5; 8 bases fit TRBD2. Trimming cost V 6 bases and J 10 bases; bases outside gene matches: 4. CDR3 length equals 11 residues. The germline gives CDR1 MGHDK, CDR2 SYGVNS. CDR3 sequence (DNA): TGTGCCAGCAGCGGGGGGGAAAGCCAGTACTTC. It is translated as CASSGGESQYF.

This clonotype came up a few times. The gene calls are TRBV7-2 and TRBJ2-7; 11 bases agree with TRBD2. J was trimmed by 6 bases and V by 5 bases; bases with no gene match: 6. Germline V gene sequence: CDR1 SGHTA, CDR2 FQGNSA. CDR3 length equals 14 residues. In DNA form, the CDR3 reads TGTGCCAGCAGCAGGGGGGGACTAGCGGTCGAGCAGTACTTC. It translates to CASSRGGLAVEQYF.

This clonotype was recorded many times. The gene calls are TRBV29-1 and TRBJ2-5; 14 bases agree with TRBD2. The CDR3 spans 20 residues. V lost 2 bases and J lost 4; bases outside the gene matches: 18. Germline CDR1 reads SQVTM; CDR2 reads ANQGSEA. CDR3 bases: TGCAGCGTTGAATGGGTCGAGGTGACTAGCGGGAGGGCCGGGGGAGAGACCCAGTACTTC. Translated, it gives CSVEWVEVTSGRAGGETQYF.

This clonotype was seen ten or more times. The rearrangement uses TRBV12-3 or TRBV12-4 and TRBJ2-1; D is uncertain. The CDR3 runs 11 residues. V was cut by 7 bases and J by 8 bases, with 9 bases left in between. This CDR3 is CASTGNDEQFF. CDR3 nucleotide sequence: TGTGCCAGCACTGGGAACGATGAGCAGTTCTTC.